This T cell receptor beta chain is from a study of regulatory T cells in long-lasting Graves disease. The time point: persistent/refractory GD, antithyroid drugs over 5 years with positive TRAb. Researchers made the TCR library from RNA that was extracted from PBMCs. The authors drew patients from an endocrinology department in Xi'an, China. Library construction for TCR beta used iRepertoire HTBI primers and Arm-PCR of CDR3 regions. TCRdb re-analysed the multiplex PCR reads in MiXCR, keeping a single row per CDR3 protein. The table has roughly 470,000 distinct CDR3 sequences, around 20% seen once; the top ten hold about 8.3%. As for this clonotype: This may stem from a read error, because a much larger clone lies one nucleotide away.

The CDR3 is 13 residues long. Germline V gene sequence: CDR1 SQVTM, CDR2 ANQGSEA. V dropped 8 bases and J dropped 6 bases, with 17 bases sitting between them. Sequencing was performed on peripheral blood mononuclear cells (PBMCs), taken when the disease was refractory, from a patient treated with antithyroid drugs. The V call is TRBV29-1, the J call TRBJ1-5; tentatively, D is TRBD1 (5 bases). This clonotype was sampled from a female donor with Graves disease. This CDR3 reads CSILSGKGQPQHF. For the CDR3, the DNA is TGCAGCATCTTGTCAGGGAAAGGTCAGCCCCAGCATTTT.